This TCR beta chain was sequenced in a study of cytotoxic CD8 clonotypes in ibrutinib-treated CLL. Study information: Samples had a mean of around 250,000 productive templates and roughly 99,000 productive rearrangements. Findings and caveats of the study: Rising at ibrutinib response, clonality subsequently fell back toward baseline at progression.

Assay: immunoSEQ multiplex PCR; the TCRdb copy retains only in-frame clones and omits some. In the table there are over 100,000 clones, 45% to 65% of which are singletons. V was trimmed by 5 bases and J by 5 bases, leaving 15 bases between them. The CDR3 covers 14 residues. Germline V lookup: CDR1 MNHNY, CDR2 SVGAGI (reference sequence). Regarding this clone: The antigen is unknown.

The receptor was derived from a human donor with chronic lymphocytic leukemia. Here the sequenced sample was PBMCs, taken after 24 months of ibrutinib treatment. This chain uses TRBV6-6 with TRBJ1-1; tentative D call: TRBD1 (5 bases). CDR3 sequence reads: CASSLTGGNTEAFF. The CDR3 coding sequence is TGTGCCAGCAGTCTCACAGGTGGGAATACTGAAGCTTTCTTT.